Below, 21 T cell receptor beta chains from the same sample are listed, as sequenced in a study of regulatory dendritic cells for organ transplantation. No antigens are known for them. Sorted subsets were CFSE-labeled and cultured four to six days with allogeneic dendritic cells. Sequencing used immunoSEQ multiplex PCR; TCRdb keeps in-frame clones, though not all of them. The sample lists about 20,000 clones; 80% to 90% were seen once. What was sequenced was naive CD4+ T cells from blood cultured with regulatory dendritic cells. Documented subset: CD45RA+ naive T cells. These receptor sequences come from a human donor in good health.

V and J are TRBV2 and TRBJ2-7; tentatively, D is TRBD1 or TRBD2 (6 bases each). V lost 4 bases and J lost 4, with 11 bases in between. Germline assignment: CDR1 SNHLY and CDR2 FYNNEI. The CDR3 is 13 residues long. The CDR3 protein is CASSVQGGYEQYF. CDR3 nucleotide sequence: TGTGCCAGCAGTGTACAGGGAGGATACGAGCAGTACTTC.

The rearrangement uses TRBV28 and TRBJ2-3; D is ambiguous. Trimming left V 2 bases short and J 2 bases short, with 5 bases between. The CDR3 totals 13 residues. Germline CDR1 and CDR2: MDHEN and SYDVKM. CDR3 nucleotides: TGTGCCAGCAGTTTAATGGCCACAGATACGCAGTATTTT. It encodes CASSLMATDTQYF. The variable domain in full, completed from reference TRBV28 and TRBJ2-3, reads DVKVTQSSRYLVKRTGEKVFLECVQDMDHENMFWYRQDPGLGLRLIYFSYDVKMKEKGDIPEGYSVSREKKERFSLILESASTNQTSMYLCASSLMATDTQYFGPGTRLTVL.

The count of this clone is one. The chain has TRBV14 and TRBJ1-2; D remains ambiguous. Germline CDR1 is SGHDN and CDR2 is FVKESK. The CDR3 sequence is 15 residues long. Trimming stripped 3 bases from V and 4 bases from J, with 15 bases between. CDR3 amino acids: CASSHGSVSPYGYTF. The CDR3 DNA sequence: TGTGCCAGCAGCCATGGCAGCGTCTCTCCCTATGGCTACACCTTC. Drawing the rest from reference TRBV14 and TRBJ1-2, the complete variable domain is EAGVTQFPSHSVIEKGQTVTLRCDPISGHDNLYWYRRVMGKEIKFLLHFVKESKQDESGMPNNRFLAERTGGTYSTLKVQPAELEDSGVYFCASSHGSVSPYGYTFGSGTRLTVV.

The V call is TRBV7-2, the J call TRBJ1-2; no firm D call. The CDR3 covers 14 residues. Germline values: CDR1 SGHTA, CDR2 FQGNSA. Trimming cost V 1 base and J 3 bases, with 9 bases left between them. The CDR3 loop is CASSLDWDHYGYTF. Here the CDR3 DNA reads TGTGCCAGCAGCTTAGATTGGGATCACTATGGCTACACCTTC.

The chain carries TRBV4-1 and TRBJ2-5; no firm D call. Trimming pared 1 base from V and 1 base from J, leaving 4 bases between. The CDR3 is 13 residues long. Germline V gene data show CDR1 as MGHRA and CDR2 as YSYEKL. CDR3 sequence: CASSQGVQETQYF. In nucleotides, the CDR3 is TGCGCCAGCAGCCAAGGGGTCCAAGAGACCCAGTACTTC.

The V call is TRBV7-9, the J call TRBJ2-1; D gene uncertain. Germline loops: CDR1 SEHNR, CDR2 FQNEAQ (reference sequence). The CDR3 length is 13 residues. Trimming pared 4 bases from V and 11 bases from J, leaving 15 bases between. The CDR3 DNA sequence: TGTGCCAGCAGCTCCTACAACTCGGATAAGCAGTTCTTC. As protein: CASSSYNSDKQFF.

DNA of the CDR3: TGTGCCAGCAGCTTAGCCGTTTACGAGCAGTACTTC. This translates into CASSLAVYEQYF. The gene calls are TRBV7-9 and TRBJ2-7; D gene ambiguous. The V end was cut by 0 bases, the J end by 4 bases, with 4 bases between. The CDR3 is made up of 12 amino acids. The germline V gene encodes CDR1 SEHNR and CDR2 FQNEAQ (reference sequence).

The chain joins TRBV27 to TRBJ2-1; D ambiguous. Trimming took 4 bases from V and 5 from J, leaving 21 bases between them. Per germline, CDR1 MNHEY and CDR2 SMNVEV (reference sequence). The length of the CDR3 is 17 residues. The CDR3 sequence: CASSSSVRLKWDNEQFF. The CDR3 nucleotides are TGTGCCAGCAGTTCCAGCGTCCGGCTAAAGTGGGACAATGAGCAGTTCTTC.

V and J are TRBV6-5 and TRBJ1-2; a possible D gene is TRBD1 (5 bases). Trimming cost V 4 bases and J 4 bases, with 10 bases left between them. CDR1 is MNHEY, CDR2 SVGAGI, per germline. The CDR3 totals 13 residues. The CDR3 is CASSFQGPYGYTF. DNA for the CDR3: TGTGCCAGCAGTTTCCAGGGTCCCTATGGCTACACCTTC.

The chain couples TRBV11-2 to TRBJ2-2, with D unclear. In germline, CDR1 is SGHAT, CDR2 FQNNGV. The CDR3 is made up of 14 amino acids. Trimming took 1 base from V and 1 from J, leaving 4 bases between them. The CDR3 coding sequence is TGTGCCAGCAGCTTAGCCCGGAACACCGGGGAGCTGTTTTTT. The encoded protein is CASSLARNTGELFF.

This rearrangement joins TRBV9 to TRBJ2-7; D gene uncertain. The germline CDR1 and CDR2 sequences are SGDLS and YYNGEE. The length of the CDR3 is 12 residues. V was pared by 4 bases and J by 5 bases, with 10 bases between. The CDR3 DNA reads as TGTGCCAGCAGCCAGTCCGGTGACGAGCAGTACTTC. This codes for CASSQSGDEQYF.

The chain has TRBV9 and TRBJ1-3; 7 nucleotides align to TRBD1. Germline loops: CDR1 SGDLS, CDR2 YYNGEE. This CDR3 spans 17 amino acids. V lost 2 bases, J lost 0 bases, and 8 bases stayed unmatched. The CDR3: CASSVEPGQSSGNTIYF. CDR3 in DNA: TGTGCCAGCAGCGTTGAGCCGGGACAGAGCTCTGGAAACACCATATATTTT.

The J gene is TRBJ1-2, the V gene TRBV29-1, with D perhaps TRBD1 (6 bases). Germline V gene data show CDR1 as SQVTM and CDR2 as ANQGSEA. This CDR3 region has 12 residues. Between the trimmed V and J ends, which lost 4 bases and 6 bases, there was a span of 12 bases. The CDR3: CSVAGAGDGYTF. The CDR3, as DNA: TGCAGCGTTGCGGGGGCGGGCGATGGCTACACCTTC.

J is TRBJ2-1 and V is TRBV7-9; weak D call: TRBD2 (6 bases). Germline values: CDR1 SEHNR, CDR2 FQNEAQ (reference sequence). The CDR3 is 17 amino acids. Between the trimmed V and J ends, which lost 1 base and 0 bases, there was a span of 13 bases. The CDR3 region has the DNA TGTGCCAGCAGCTTAGGCGGGGCGGGGAGCTCCTACAATGAGCAGTTCTTC. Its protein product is CASSLGGAGSSYNEQFF.

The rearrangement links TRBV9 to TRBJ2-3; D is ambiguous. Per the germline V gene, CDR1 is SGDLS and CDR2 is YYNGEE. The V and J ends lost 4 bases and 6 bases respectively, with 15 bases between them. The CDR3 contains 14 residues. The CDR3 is CASSTDPRTDTQYF. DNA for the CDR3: TGTGCCAGCAGCACGGACCCGCGGACGGATACGCAGTATTTT.

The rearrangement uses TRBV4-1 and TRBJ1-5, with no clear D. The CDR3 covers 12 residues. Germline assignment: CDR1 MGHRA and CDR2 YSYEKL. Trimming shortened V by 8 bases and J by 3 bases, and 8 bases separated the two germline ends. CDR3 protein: CASGQPNQPQHF. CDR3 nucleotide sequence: TGCGCCAGCGGGCAGCCCAATCAGCCCCAGCATTTT.

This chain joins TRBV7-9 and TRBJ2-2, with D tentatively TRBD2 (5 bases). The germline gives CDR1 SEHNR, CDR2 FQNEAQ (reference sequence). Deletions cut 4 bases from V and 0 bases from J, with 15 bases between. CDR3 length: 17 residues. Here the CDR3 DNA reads TGTGCCAGCAGCTCCGGGGTTGTGATAACGAACACCGGGGAGCTGTTTTTT. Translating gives CASSSGVVITNTGELFF.

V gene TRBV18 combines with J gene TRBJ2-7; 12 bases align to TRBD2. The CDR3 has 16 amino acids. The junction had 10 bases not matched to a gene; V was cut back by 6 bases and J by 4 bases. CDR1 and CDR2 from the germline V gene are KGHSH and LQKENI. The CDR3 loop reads CASSLKLAGGGYEQYF. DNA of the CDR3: TGTGCCAGCTCGCTGAAACTAGCGGGGGGAGGATACGAGCAGTACTTC.

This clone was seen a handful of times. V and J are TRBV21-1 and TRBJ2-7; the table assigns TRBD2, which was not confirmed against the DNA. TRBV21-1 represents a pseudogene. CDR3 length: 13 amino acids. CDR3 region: CASSNREGNEQYF. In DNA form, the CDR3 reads TGTGCCAGCAGCAACCGGGAGGGAAACGAGCAGTACTTC.

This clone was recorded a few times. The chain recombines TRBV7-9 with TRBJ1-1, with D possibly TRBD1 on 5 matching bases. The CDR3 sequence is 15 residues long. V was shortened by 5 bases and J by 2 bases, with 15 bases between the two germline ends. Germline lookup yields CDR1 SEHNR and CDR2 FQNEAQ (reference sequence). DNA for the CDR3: TGTGCCAGCAGCGCAAGGGACCAGGGAAACACTGAAGCTTTCTTT. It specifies CASSARDQGNTEAFF.

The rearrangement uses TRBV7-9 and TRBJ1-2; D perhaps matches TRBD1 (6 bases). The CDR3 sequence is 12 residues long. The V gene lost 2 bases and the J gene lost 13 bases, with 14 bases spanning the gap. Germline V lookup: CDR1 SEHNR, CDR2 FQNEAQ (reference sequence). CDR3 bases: TGTGCCAGCAGCTTAAAACTCTCGGGGGCCACCTTC. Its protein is CASSLKLSGATF.